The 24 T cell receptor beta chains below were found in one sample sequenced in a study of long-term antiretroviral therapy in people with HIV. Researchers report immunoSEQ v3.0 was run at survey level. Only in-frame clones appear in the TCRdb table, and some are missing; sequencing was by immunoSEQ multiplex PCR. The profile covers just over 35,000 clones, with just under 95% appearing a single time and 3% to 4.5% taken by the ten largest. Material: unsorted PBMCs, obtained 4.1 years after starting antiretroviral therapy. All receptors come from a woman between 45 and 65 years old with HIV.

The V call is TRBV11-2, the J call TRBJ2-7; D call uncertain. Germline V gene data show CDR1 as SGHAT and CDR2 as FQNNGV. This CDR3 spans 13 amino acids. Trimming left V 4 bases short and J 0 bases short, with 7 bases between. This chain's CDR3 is CASSSLVSYEQYF. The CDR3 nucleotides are TGTGCCAGCAGCTCTCTAGTCTCCTACGAGCAGTACTTC.

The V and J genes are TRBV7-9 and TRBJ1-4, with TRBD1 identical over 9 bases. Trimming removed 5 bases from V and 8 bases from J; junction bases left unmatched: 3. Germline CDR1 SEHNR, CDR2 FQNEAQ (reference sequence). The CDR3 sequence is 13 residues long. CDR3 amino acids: CASSPDRGEKLFF. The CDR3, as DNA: TGTGCCAGCAGCCCGGACAGGGGAGAAAAACTGTTTTTT.

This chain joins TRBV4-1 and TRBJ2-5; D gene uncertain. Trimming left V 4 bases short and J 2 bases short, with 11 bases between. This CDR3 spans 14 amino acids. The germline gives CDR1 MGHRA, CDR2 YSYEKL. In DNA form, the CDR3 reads TGCGCCAGCAGCCCCTGGCTAGGTCAAGAGACCCAGTACTTC. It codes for CASSPWLGQETQYF.

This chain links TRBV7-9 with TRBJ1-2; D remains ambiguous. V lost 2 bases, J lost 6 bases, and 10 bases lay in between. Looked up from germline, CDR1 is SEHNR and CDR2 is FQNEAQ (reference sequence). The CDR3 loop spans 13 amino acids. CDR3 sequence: CASSLTGIDGYTF. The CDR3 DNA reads TGTGCCAGCAGCTTAACCGGAATAGATGGCTACACCTTC. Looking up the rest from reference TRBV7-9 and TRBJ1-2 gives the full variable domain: DTGVSQNPRHKITKRGQNVTFRCDPISEHNRLYWYRQTLGQGPEFLTYFQNEAQLEKSRLLSDRFSAERPKGSFSTLEIQRTEQGDSAMYLCASSLTGIDGYTFGSGTRLTVV.

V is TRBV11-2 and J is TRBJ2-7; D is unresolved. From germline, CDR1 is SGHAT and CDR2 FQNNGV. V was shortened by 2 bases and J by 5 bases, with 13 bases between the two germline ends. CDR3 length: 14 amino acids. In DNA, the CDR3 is TGTGCCAGCAGCTTATCAGCCCCCGGTCACGAGCAGTACTTC. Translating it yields CASSLSAPGHEQYF.

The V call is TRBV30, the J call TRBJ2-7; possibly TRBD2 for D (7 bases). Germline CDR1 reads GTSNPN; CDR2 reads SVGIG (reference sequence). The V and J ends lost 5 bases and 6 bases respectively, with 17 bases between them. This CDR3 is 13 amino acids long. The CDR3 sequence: CAWGVGGRGEQYF. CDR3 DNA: TGTGCCTGGGGAGTCGGGGGGCGAGGCGAGCAGTACTTC. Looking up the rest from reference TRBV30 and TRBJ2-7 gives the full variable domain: SQTIHQWPATLVQPVGSPLSLECTVEGTSNPNLYWYRQAAGRGLQLLFYSVGIGQISSEVPQNLSASRPQDRQFILSSKKLLLSDSGFYLCAWGVGGRGEQYFGPGTRLTVT.

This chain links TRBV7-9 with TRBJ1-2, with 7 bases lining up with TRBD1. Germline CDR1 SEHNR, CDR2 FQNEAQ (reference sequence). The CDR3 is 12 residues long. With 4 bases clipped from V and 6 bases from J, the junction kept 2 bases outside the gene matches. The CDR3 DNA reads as TGTGCCAGCAGCTCGGGACAGAATGGCTACACCTTC. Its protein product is CASSSGQNGYTF.

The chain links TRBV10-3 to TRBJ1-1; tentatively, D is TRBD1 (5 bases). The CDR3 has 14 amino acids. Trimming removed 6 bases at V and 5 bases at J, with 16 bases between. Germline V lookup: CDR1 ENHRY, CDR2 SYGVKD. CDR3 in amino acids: CAIRGVGVRTEAFF. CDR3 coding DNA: TGTGCCATCAGGGGAGTAGGGGTACGTACTGAAGCTTTCTTT.

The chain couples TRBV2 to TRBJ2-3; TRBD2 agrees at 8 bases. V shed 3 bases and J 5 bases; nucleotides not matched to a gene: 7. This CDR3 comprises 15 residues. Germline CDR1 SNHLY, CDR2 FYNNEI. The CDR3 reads CASSEEAGVRDTQYF. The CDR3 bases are TGTGCCAGCAGTGAGGAAGCGGGGGTGAGAGATACGCAGTATTTT.

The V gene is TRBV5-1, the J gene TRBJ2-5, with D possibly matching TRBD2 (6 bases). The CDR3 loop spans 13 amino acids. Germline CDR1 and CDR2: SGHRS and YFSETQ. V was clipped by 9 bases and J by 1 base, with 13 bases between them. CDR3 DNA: TGCGCCACCGGAGGGCAGGGCCAAGAGACCCAGTACTTC. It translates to CATGGQGQETQYF.

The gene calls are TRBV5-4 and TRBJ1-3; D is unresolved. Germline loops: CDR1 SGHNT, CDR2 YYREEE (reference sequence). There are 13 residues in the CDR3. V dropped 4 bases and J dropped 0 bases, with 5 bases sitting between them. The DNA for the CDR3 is TGTGCCAGCAGCGTTTTCTCTGGAAACACCATATATTTT. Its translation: CASSVFSGNTIYF.

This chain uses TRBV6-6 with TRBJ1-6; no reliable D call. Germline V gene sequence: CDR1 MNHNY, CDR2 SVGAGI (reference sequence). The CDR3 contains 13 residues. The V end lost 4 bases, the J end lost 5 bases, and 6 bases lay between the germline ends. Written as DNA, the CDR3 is TGTGCCAGCAGTTTGGGCAATAATTCACCCCTCCACTTT. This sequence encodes CASSLGNNSPLHF.

CDR3 residues: CASSIDGASGGHGEQYF. The CDR3 coding sequence is TGTGCCAGCAGCATCGATGGGGCTAGCGGGGGGCACGGCGAGCAGTACTTC. J is TRBJ2-7 and V is TRBV7-2; 11 bases fit TRBD2. Germline V gives CDR1 SGHTA, CDR2 FQGNSA. This CDR3 spans 17 amino acids. V shed 5 bases, J shed 6 bases, and the junction held 15 bases outside the gene matches.

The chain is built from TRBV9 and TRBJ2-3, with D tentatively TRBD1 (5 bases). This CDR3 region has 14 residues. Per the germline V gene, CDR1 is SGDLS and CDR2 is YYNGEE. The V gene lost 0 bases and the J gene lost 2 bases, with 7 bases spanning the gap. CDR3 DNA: TGTGCCAGCAGCGTAGGGACACTCACAGATACGCAGTATTTT. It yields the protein CASSVGTLTDTQYF.

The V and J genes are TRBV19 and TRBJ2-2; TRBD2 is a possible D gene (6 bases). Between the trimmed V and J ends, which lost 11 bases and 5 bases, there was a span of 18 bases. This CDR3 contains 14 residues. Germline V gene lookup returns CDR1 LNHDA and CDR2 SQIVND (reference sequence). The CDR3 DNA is TGTGCCCCAGTCAAGGGACGGGGGACCGGGGAGCTGTTTTTT. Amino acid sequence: CAPVKGRGTGELFF. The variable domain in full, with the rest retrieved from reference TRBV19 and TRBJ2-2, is DGGITQSPKYLFRKEGQNVTLSCEQNLNHDAMYWYRQDPGQGLRLIYYSQIVNDFQKGDIAEGYSVSREKKESFPLTVTSAQKNPTAFYLCAPVKGRGTGELFFGEGSRLTVL.

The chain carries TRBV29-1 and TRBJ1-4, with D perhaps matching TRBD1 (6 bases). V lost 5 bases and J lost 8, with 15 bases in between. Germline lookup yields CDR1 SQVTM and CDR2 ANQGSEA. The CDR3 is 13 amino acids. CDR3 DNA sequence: TGCAGCGTTAGCTTAGGGGGAAGGGAAAAACTGTTTTTT. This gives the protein CSVSLGGREKLFF.

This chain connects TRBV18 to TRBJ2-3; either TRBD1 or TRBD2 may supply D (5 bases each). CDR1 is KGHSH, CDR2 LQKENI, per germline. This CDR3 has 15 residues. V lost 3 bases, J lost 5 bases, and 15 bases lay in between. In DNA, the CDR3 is TGTGCCAGCTCACCGACCGGGGCGCTAATAGATACGCAGTATTTT. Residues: CASSPTGALIDTQYF.

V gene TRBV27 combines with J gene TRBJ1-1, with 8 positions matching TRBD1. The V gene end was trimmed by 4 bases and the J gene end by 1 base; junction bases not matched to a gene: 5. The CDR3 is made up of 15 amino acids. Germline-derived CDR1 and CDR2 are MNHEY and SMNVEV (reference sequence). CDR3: CASSSSTGANTEAFF. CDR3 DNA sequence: TGTGCCAGCAGTTCGTCGACAGGGGCGAACACTGAAGCTTTCTTT.

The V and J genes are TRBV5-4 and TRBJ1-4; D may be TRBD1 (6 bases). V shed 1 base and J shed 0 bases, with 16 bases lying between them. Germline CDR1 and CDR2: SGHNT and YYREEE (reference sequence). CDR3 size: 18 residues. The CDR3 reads CASSLFGQPPTTNEKLFF. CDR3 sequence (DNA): TGTGCCAGCAGCTTGTTCGGACAGCCGCCGACAACTAATGAAAAACTGTTTTTT.

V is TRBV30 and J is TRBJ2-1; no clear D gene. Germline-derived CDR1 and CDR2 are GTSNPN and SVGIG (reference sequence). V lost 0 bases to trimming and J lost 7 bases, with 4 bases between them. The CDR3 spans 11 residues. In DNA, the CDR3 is TGTGCCTGGAGTGTCGGGAATGAGCAGTTCTTC. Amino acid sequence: CAWSVGNEQFF.

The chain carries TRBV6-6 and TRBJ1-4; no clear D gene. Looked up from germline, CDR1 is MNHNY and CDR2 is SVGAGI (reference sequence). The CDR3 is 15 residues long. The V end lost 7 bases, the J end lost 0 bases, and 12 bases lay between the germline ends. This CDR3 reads CASKNAQSTNEKLFF. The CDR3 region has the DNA TGTGCCAGCAAAAACGCTCAGTCAACTAATGAAAAACTGTTTTTT.

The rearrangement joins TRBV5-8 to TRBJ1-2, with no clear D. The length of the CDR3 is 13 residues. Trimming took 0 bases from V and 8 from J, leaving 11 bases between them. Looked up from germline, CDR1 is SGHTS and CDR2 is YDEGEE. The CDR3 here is CASSLASKNGYTF. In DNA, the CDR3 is TGTGCCAGCAGCTTGGCTTCCAAAAACGGCTACACCTTC.

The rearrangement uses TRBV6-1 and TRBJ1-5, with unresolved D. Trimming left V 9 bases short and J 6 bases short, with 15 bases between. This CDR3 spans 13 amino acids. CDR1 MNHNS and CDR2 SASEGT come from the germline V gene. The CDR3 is CASELAGVQPQHF. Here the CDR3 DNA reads TGTGCCAGTGAATTAGCGGGTGTTCAGCCCCAGCATTTT.

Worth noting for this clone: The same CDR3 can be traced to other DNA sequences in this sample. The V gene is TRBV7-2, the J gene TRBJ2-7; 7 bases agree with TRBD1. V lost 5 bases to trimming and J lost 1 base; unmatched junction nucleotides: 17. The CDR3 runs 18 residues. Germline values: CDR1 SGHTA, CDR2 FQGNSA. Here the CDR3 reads CASSARGSRQGFSYEQYF. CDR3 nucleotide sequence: TGTGCCAGCAGCGCCAGGGGGTCTAGGCAGGGCTTTTCCTACGAGCAGTACTTC.